A single T cell receptor (beta chain) is shown here with its context. The antigen remains unidentified. CDR1 is LNHDA and CDR2 is SQIVND in the germline V gene (reference sequence). The germline V and J ends were trimmed by 1 base and 10 bases, with 11 bases remaining between them. The CDR3 runs to 14 residues. With 60 Vbeta and 13 Jbeta primers, the PCR was carried out. Method: immunoSEQ multiplex PCR; TCRdb's copy keeps in-frame clones and lacks some. The sample shows around 96,000 clones, 65% to 85% of them seen only once. The entry originates in a study of cytomegalovirus exposure and HLA in healthy donors. Across the study: Most genotyped donors, 65% to 85% of 350 to 500, had Caucasian-associated genetic ancestry. General observations from the study: DRB1 had the most TCR associations and HLA-C the fewest, a later analysis found, with rates varying by HLA locus.

The sequenced material came from PBMCs. This TCR derives from a man younger than 35 in good health and CMV-seronegative. V gene TRBV19 combines with J gene TRBJ1-6, with D perhaps matching TRBD1 (5 bases). DNA of the CDR3: TGTGCCAGTAGTATAGTGGGGCAGAAATCACCCCTCCACTTT. As protein: CASSIVGQKSPLHF.